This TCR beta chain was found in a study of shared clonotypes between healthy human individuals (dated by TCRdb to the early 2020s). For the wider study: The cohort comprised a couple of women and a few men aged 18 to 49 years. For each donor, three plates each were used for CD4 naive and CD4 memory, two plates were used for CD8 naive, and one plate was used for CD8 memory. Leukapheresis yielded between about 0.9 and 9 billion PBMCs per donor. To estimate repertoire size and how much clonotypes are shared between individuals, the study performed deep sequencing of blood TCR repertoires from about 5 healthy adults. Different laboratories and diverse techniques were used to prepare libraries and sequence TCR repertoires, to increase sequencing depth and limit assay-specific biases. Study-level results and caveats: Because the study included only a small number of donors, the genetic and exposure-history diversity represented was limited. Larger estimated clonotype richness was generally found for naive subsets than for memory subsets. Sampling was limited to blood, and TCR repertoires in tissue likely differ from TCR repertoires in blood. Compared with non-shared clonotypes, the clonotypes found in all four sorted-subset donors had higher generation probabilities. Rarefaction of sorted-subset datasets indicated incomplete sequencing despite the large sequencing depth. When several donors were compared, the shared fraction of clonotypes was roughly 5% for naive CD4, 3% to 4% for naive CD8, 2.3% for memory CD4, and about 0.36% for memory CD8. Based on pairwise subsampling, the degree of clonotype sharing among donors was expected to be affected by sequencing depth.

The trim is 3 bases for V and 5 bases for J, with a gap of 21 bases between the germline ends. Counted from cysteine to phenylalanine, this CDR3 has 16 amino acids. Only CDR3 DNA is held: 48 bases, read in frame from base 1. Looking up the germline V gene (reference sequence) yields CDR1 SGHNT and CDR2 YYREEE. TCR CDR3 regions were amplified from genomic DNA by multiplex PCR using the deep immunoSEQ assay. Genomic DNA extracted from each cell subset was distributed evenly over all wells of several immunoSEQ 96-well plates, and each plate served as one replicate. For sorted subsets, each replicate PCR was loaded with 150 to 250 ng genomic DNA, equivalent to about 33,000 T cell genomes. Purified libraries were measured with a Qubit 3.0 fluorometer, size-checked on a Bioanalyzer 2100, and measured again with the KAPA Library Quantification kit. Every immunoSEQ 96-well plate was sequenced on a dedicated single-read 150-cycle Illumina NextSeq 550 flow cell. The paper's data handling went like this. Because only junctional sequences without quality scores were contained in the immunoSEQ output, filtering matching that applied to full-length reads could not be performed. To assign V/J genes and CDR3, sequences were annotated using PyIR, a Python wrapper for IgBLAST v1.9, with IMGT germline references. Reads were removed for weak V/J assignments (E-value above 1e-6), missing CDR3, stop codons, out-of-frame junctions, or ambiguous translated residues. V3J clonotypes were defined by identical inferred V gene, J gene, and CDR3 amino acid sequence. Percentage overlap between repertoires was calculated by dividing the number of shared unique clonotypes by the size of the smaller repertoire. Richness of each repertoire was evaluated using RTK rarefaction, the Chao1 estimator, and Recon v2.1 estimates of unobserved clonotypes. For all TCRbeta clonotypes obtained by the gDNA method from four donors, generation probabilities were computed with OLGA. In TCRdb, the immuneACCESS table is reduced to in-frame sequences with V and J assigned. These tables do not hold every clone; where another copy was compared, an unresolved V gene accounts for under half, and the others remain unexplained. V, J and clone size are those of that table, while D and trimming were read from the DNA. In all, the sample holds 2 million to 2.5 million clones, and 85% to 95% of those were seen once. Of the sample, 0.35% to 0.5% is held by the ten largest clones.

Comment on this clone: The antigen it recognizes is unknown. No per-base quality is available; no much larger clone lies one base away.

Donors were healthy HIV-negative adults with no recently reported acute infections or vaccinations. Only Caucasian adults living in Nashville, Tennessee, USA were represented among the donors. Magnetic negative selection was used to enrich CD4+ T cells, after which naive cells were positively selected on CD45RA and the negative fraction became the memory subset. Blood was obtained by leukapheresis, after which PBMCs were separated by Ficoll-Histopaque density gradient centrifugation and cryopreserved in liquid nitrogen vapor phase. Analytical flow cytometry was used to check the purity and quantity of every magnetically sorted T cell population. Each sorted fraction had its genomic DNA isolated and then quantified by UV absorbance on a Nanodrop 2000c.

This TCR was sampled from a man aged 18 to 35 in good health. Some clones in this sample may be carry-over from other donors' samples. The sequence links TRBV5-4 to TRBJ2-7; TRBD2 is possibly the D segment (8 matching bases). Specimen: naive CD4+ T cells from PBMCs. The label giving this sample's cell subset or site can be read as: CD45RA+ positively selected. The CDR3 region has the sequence CASSSGGPAGDNEQYF. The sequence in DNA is TGTGCCAGCAGCTCAGGGGGGCCAGCGGGAGATAACGAGCAGTACTTC.